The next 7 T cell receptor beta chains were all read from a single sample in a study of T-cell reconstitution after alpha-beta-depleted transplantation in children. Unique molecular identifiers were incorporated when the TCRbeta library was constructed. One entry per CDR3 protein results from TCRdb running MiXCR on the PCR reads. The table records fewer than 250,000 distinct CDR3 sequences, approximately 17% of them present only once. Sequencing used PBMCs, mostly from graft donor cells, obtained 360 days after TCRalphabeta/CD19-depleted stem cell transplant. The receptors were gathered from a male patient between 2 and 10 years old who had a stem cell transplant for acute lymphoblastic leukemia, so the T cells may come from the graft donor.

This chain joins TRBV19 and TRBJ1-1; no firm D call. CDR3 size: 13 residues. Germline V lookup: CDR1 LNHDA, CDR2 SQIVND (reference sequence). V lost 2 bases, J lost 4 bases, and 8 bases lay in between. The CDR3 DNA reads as TGTGCCAGTAGTATACAGGAGGGCACTGAAGCTTTCTTT. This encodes CASSIQEGTEAFF.

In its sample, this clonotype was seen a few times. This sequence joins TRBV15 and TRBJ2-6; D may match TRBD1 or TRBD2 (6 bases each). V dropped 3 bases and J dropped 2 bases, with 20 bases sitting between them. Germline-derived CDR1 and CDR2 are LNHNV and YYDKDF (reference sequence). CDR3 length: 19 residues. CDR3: CATSSDHRDTGAGANVLTF. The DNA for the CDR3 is TGTGCCACCAGCAGCGATCACCGGGACACGGGGGCTGGGGCCAACGTCCTGACTTTC. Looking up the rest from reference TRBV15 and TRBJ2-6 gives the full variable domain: DAMVIQNPRYQVTQFGKPVTLSCSQTLNHNVMYWYQQKSSQAPKLLFHYYDKDFNNEADTPDNFQSRRPNTSFCFLDIRSPGLGDTAMYLCATSSDHRDTGAGANVLTFGAGSRLTVL.

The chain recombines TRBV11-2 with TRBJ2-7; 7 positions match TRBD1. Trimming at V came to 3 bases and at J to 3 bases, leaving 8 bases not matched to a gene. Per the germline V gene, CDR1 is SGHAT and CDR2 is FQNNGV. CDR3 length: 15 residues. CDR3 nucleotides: TGTGCCAGCAGCTTCCGAATGGACAGGAACTACGAGCAGTACTTC. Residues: CASSFRMDRNYEQYF.

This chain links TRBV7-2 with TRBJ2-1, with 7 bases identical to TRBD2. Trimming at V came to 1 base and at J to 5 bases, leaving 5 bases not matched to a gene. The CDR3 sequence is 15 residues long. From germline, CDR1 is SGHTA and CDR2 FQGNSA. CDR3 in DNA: TGTGCCAGCAGCTTAGTCGCGGGAGCAAACAATGAGCAGTTCTTC. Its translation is CASSLVAGANNEQFF. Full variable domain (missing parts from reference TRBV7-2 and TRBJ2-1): GAGVSQSPSNKVTEKGKDVELRCDPISGHTALYWYRQSLGQGLEFLIYFQGNSAPDKSGLPSDRFSAERTGGSVSTLTIQRTQQEDSAVYLCASSLVAGANNEQFFGPGTRLTVL.

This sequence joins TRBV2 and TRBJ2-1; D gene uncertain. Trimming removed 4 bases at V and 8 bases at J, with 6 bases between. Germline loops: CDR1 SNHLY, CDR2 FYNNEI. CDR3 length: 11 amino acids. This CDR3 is CASSVMDEQFF. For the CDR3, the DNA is TGTGCCAGCAGTGTTATGGATGAGCAGTTCTTC. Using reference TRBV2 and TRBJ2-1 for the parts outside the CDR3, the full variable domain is EPEVTQTPSHQVTQMGQEVILRCVPISNHLYFYWYRQILGQKVEFLVSFYNNEISEKSEIFDDQFSVERPDGSNFTLKIRSTKLEDSAMYFCASSVMDEQFFGPGTRLTVL.

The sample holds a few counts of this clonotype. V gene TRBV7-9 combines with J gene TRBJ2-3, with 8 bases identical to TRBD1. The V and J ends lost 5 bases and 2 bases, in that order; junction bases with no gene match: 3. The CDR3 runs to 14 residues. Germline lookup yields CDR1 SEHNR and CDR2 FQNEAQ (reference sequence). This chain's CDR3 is CASSRTGNTDTQYF. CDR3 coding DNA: TGTGCCAGCAGCCGGACAGGGAACACAGATACGCAGTATTTT.

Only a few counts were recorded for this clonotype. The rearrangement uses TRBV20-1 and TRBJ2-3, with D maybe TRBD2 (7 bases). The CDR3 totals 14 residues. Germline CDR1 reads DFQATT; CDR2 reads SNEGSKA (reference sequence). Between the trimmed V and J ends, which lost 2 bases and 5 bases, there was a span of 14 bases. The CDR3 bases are TGCAGTGCTAGACCGGGGGGCCCTGGAGATACGCAGTATTTT. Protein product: CSARPGGPGDTQYF.